This T cell receptor beta chain was identified in a study of shared clonotypes between healthy human individuals (TCRdb year 2020). About the study as a whole: Three men and a couple of women, aged 18 to 49 years, made up the cohort. For each donor, CD4 naive and CD4 memory were each run on three plates, CD8 naive on two plates, and CD8 memory on one plate. The study deeply sequenced blood TCR repertoires of five healthy adults to estimate repertoire size and the extent of clonotype sharing between individuals. To increase sequencing depth and limit assay-specific biases, TCR repertoire library preparation and sequencing were carried out by different laboratories using diverse techniques. Each donor's leukapheresis produced roughly between roughly 0.85 and 9.5 billion PBMCs. The paper as a whole reports these results and caveats: Naive subsets generally had larger estimated clonotype richness than memory subsets. Approximately 5% of naive CD4, 3% to 3.5% of naive CD8, about 2.1% of memory CD4, and 0.35% to 0.4% of memory CD8 clonotypes were shared across four donors. Higher generation probabilities were observed for clonotypes shared by all four sorted-subset donors than for non-shared clonotypes. Incomplete sequencing was indicated by rarefaction of sorted-subset datasets, despite the large sequencing depth. The small number of donors limited the genetic and exposure-history diversity represented. Only blood was sampled, and tissue TCR repertoires likely differ from those in blood. Pairwise subsampling led to the expectation that sequencing depth would affect the degree of clonotype sharing among donors.

For the CD8 naive samples, CD45RO-negative cells were positively selected for CCR7, yielding a CD45RA+CCR7+ population from which TemRA cells were excluded. Donors were healthy HIV-negative adults with no recently reported acute infections or vaccinations. Every donor was a Caucasian adult living in Nashville, Tennessee, USA. After blood collection by leukapheresis, PBMCs were isolated using Ficoll-Histopaque density gradient centrifugation and then cryopreserved in the vapor phase of liquid nitrogen. Analytical flow cytometry was used to check the purity and quantity of every magnetically sorted T cell population. Each sorted fraction had its genomic DNA isolated and then quantified by UV absorbance on a Nanodrop 2000c. Concerning this clone itself: Its target antigen remains unknown. The germline gene is not matched at one end of the junction; a read error may be the cause.

TCR CDR3 regions were amplified from genomic DNA by multiplex PCR using the deep immunoSEQ assay. Genomic DNA extracted from each cell subset was distributed evenly over all wells of several immunoSEQ 96-well plates, and each plate served as one replicate. For sorted subsets, 200 to 250 ng of genomic DNA, equivalent to 25,000 to 35,000 T cell genomes, went into each replicate PCR. Purified libraries were measured with a Qubit 3.0 fluorometer, size-checked on a Bioanalyzer 2100, and measured again with the KAPA Library Quantification kit. Each immunoSEQ 96-well plate was sequenced on its own single-read 150-cycle Illumina NextSeq 550 flow cell. As for the original processing: Because the immunoSEQ output included only junctional sequences and no quality scores, the filtering could not be the same as the filtering used for full-length reads. To assign V/J genes and CDR3, sequences were annotated against IMGT germline references using PyIR, a Python wrapper for IgBLAST v1.9. Any read was removed if the V/J assignment was weak (E-value above 1e-6), the CDR3 was missing, or the read contained stop codons, out-of-frame junctions, or ambiguous translated residues. V3J clonotypes were defined by identical inferred V gene, J gene, and CDR3 amino acid sequence. The percentage overlap between two repertoires was calculated by dividing the number of shared unique clonotypes by the size of the smaller repertoire. Richness of each repertoire was evaluated using RTK rarefaction, the Chao1 estimator, and Recon v2.1 estimates of unobserved clonotypes. For all TCRbeta clonotypes obtained by the gDNA method from several donors, generation probabilities were computed with OLGA. This is the immuneACCESS table as TCRdb keeps it, with only in-frame sequences that have V and J called. A part of the clones is gone; compared with another copy, unresolved V genes explain less than half, and the rest is unexplained. V and J calls plus clone size are reproduced from that table; the DNA served to infer D and trimming. The sample table records about 580,000 clones; 95% to 98% of these occur just once. The biggest ten clones account for approximately 0.3% of the sample.

In the germline V gene, CDR1 corresponds to SGHAT and CDR2 to FQNNGV. Reading from cysteine to phenylalanine, the CDR3 counts 10 amino acids. Left in the record is the CDR3 DNA by itself, 30 bases read in frame from the first base. Input material: naive CD8+ T cells sorted from blood. The meaning of the sample's cell subset or site label: CD45RA+CCR7+. Recombination joined TRBV11-2 with TRBJ2-5; 6 matching bases give a weak D call of TRBD2. The clonotype comes from a man aged 25 to 40 in good health. The DNA is TGTGCCACCAGCGGGGAGACCCAGTACTTC. This translates into CATSGETQYF.